The 26 T cell receptor beta chains below were found in one sample sequenced in a study of identifying expanded T cells in peripheral blood. The repertoire was sequenced with immunoSEQ multiplex PCR; TCRdb's copy has only in-frame clones and lacks some. Here the sample spans around 91,000 clones, approximately 88% being singletons. Material: blood. The receptor source for this set is a person aged 18 to 75 in good health.

The V gene is TRBV15, the J gene TRBJ2-1; 12 nucleotides match TRBD2. V lost 5 bases, J lost 7 bases, and 15 bases stayed unmatched. Germline V lookup: CDR1 LNHNV, CDR2 YYDKDF (reference sequence). The CDR3 runs 18 residues. The CDR3 region has the DNA TGTGCCACCAGCCGATCACTGGGACTAGCGGGTGGGGGGAATGAGCAGTTCTTC. Amino acid sequence: CATSRSLGLAGGGNEQFF. The variable domain in full, with the rest retrieved from reference TRBV15 and TRBJ2-1, is DAMVIQNPRYQVTQFGKPVTLSCSQTLNHNVMYWYQQKSSQAPKLLFHYYDKDFNNEADTPDNFQSRRPNTSFCFLDIRSPGLGDTAMYLCATSRSLGLAGGGNEQFFGPGTRLTVL.

Comment on this clone: At one boundary the junction diverges from the germline segment, which might be a read error. The chain couples TRBV13 to TRBJ2-1, with 7 bases aligning to TRBD1. CDR1 and CDR2 (germline): PRHDT, FYEKMQ (reference sequence). This CDR3 has 13 amino acids. The CDR3 is CASSFQGDNGQFF. For the CDR3, the DNA is TGTGCCAGCAGCTTTCAGGGGGACAATGGGCAGTTCTTC.

CDR3 DNA sequence: TGCGCCAGCAGCTTAGATACTGATTTCTACGAGCAGTACTTC. Translating gives CASSLDTDFYEQYF. This rearrangement joins TRBV5-1 to TRBJ2-7; unclear D gene. The germline gives CDR1 SGHRS, CDR2 YFSETQ. Trimming removed 2 bases from V and 3 bases from J, with 12 bases in between. This CDR3 is built from 14 residues.

The CDR3 coding sequence is TGTGCCAGCAGCGTAGGGGGCAGGAGCTCCTACAATGAGCAGTTCTTC. Translated: CASSVGGRSSYNEQFF. This rearrangement joins TRBV9 to TRBJ2-1; possible D gene TRBD1, 5 bases. Germline lookup yields CDR1 SGDLS and CDR2 YYNGEE. CDR3 length equals 16 residues. The V end lost 0 bases, the J end lost 0 bases, and 10 bases lay between the germline ends.

In this sample, this clone turned up a few times. This rearrangement joins TRBV30 to TRBJ1-6; no clear D gene. Trimming shortened V by 0 bases and J by 10 bases, and 13 bases separated the two germline ends. Germline V CDR1 and CDR2: GTSNPN, SVGIG (reference sequence). This CDR3 is built from 14 residues. The CDR3 nucleotides are TGTGCCTGGAGTGTACCCGTAGGCGGATCACCCCTCCACTTT. As protein: CAWSVPVGGSPLHF.

This clone occurred once. V is TRBV6-4 and J is TRBJ1-3; D unclear. This CDR3 has 13 amino acids. Trimming shortened V by 4 bases and J by 4 bases, and 8 bases separated the two germline ends. The germline CDR1 and CDR2 sequences are MRHNA and SNTAGT. CDR3 amino acids: CASSGWEGNTIYF. The DNA for the CDR3 is TGTGCCAGCAGTGGCTGGGAGGGAAACACCATATATTTT.

The chain is built from TRBV6-4 and TRBJ2-1, with 10 bases that match TRBD2. CDR1 is MRHNA and CDR2 is SNTAGT in the germline V gene. The CDR3 length is 15 residues. The V segment lost 2 bases and the J segment 6 bases; nucleotides outside the gene matches: 4. The CDR3 DNA reads as TGTGCCAGCAGTGACAAAGCGGGGGGGCCCAATGAGCAGTTCTTC. It encodes CASSDKAGGPNEQFF.

The V gene is TRBV11-2, the J gene TRBJ2-4; no reliable D call. CDR3 size: 12 residues. V lost 0 bases, J lost 6 bases, and 3 bases lay in between. Germline V CDR1 and CDR2: SGHAT, FQNNGV. The CDR3 DNA sequence: TGTGCCAGCAGCTTAGAGGCAAACATTCAGTACTTC. It yields the protein CASSLEANIQYF.

The J gene is TRBJ1-1, the V gene TRBV10-3; no firm D call. Germline V gene lookup returns CDR1 ENHRY and CDR2 SYGVKD. V was pared by 2 bases and J by 4 bases, with 11 bases between. The CDR3 has 14 residues. The CDR3 nucleotides are TGTGCCATCAGTGAGGCGGGGTGGGGCACTGAAGCTTTCTTT. Translated: CAISEAGWGTEAFF.

The table lists this clone with a few counts. The gene calls are TRBV27 and TRBJ1-5, with D possibly being TRBD1 (5 bases). This CDR3 comprises 14 residues. Looked up from germline, CDR1 is MNHEY and CDR2 is SMNVEV (reference sequence). V lost 2 bases and J lost 4, with 9 bases in between. The CDR3 is CASSLGTGNQPQHF. In DNA, the CDR3 is TGTGCCAGCAGTTTAGGGACGGGGAATCAGCCCCAGCATTTT.

V is TRBV7-6 and J is TRBJ2-2, with D possibly being TRBD2 (6 bases). This CDR3 contains 15 residues. V was cut by 3 bases and J by 3 bases, with 11 bases left in between. In germline, CDR1 is SGHVS, CDR2 FNYEAQ. For the CDR3, the DNA is TGTGCCAGCAGCTTTGGAGGGTTCGACACCGGGGAGCTGTTTTTT. The encoded protein is CASSFGGFDTGELFF. Complete variable domain (other parts from reference TRBV7-6 and TRBJ2-2): GAGVSQSPRYKVTKRGQDVALRCDPISGHVSLYWYRQALGQGPEFLTYFNYEAQQDKSGLPNDRFSAERPEGSISTLTIQRTEQRDSAMYRCASSFGGFDTGELFFGEGSRLTVL.

The chain carries TRBV7-3 and TRBJ2-1; TRBD2 matches 7 bases. From germline, CDR1 is SGHTA and CDR2 FQGTGA. This CDR3 comprises 13 residues. The junction had 7 bases not matched to a gene; V was cut back by 4 bases and J by 10 bases. CDR3: CASSYLGAGEQFF. In DNA, the CDR3 is TGTGCCAGCAGCTATCTGGGAGCGGGGGAGCAGTTCTTC.

This sequence joins TRBV10-2 and TRBJ2-5, with D possibly matching TRBD2 (7 bases). Germline V gives CDR1 WSHSY, CDR2 SAAADI. V was trimmed by 4 bases and J by 1 base, leaving 13 bases between them. The CDR3 consists of 15 residues. CDR3 nucleotides: TGCGCCAGCAGTGTTCAGGCGGGGGCCCAAGAGACCCAGTACTTC. The encoded protein is CASSVQAGAQETQYF.

The gene calls are TRBV5-1 and TRBJ2-3; a possible D gene is TRBD2 (6 bases). V was cut by 3 bases and J by 5 bases, with 13 bases left in between. This CDR3 is built from 14 residues. Germline V gene lookup returns CDR1 SGHRS and CDR2 YFSETQ. The CDR3 protein is CASSSVGGVDTQYF. The CDR3 DNA sequence: TGCGCCAGCAGCTCCGTTGGAGGGGTAGATACGCAGTATTTT.

This chain connects TRBV18 to TRBJ1-1; D ambiguous. Trimming took 4 bases from V and 5 from J, leaving 11 bases between them. CDR1 and CDR2 (germline): KGHSH, LQKENI. This CDR3 is built from 13 residues. The CDR3 reads CASSLSRETEAFF. The CDR3 DNA is TGTGCCAGCTCACTGAGCAGAGAGACTGAAGCTTTCTTT.

The chain has TRBV11-2 and TRBJ2-4; 8 bases line up with TRBD1. Trimming at V came to 5 bases and at J to 3 bases, leaving 9 bases not matched to a gene. From germline, CDR1 is SGHAT and CDR2 FQNNGV. The CDR3 loop spans 16 amino acids. CDR3 amino acids: CASSPDRGKGKNIQYF. Here the CDR3 DNA reads TGTGCCAGCAGCCCTGACAGGGGCAAAGGCAAAAACATTCAGTACTTC.

The chain is built from TRBV7-2 and TRBJ2-1; 9 bases align to TRBD2. Germline values: CDR1 SGHTA, CDR2 FQGNSA. CDR3 length: 15 amino acids. The junction had 6 bases not matched to a gene; V was cut back by 2 bases and J by 7 bases. CDR3 sequence (DNA): TGTGCCAGCAGCTTAATGTTAGCGGGAGTAAATGAGCAGTTCTTC. It specifies CASSLMLAGVNEQFF.

The V and J genes are TRBV7-3 and TRBJ2-5, with a weak D call TRBD2 (6 bases). V was clipped by 4 bases and J by 2 bases, with 11 bases between them. The CDR3 extends over 14 amino acids. Germline-derived CDR1 and CDR2 are SGHTA and FQGTGA. This CDR3 is CASSSGGWQETQYF. CDR3 bases: TGTGCCAGCAGCTCCGGGGGTTGGCAAGAGACCCAGTACTTC.

V is TRBV9 and J is TRBJ1-3; D perhaps matches TRBD1 (5 bases). Germline V gene lookup returns CDR1 SGDLS and CDR2 YYNGEE. The CDR3 contains 17 residues. Trimming took off 0 bases at V and 2 bases at J, with 15 bases between the two ends. Written as DNA, the CDR3 is TGTGCCAGCAGCGTAGTGATGGGGGAAGGCACTGGAAACACCATATATTTT. Translation: CASSVVMGEGTGNTIYF. Supplemented by reference TRBV9 and TRBJ1-3, the full variable domain reads DSGVTQTPKHLITATGQRVTLRCSPRSGDLSVYWYQQSLDQGLQFLIQYYNGEERAKGNILERFSAQQFPDLHSELNLSSLELGDSALYFCASSVVMGEGTGNTIYFGEGSWLTVV.

The genes are TRBV9 and TRBJ2-5; D might be TRBD1 or TRBD2, each matching 5 bases. Trimming left V 0 bases short and J 0 bases short, with 6 bases between. Germline assignment: CDR1 SGDLS and CDR2 YYNGEE. CDR3 size: 14 residues. The CDR3 DNA is TGTGCCAGCAGCGTAGGGGGGTACCAAGAGACCCAGTACTTC. It is translated as CASSVGGYQETQYF.

The J gene is TRBJ2-7, the V gene TRBV15, with 9 bases matching TRBD1. This CDR3 spans 14 amino acids. J was trimmed by 3 bases and V by 5 bases; bases with no gene match: 5. Germline V lookup: CDR1 LNHNV, CDR2 YYDKDF (reference sequence). CDR3 residues: CATSSRDRVYEQYF. The CDR3 region has the DNA TGTGCCACCAGCTCCCGGGACAGGGTCTACGAGCAGTACTTC.

In its sample, this clone was seen a few times. This rearrangement joins TRBV7-6 to TRBJ1-6; 8 nucleotides line up with TRBD1. V gave up 4 bases and J gave up 7 bases; unmatched junction bases: 6. There are 15 residues in the CDR3. Germline V gene data show CDR1 as SGHVS and CDR2 as FNYEAQ. The CDR3: CASSSSGQGNSPLHF. The DNA of the CDR3 is TGTGCCAGCAGCTCCTCTGGACAGGGAAATTCACCCCTCCACTTT.

The rearrangement uses TRBV30 and TRBJ2-1, with TRBD2 as a possible D gene (5 bases). The V end lost 3 bases, the J end lost 6 bases, and 9 bases lay between the germline ends. In germline, CDR1 is GTSNPN, CDR2 SVGIG (reference sequence). This CDR3 has 12 amino acids. CDR3 bases: TGTGCCTGGAGAGAGGGTCTCAATGAGCAGTTCTTC. Translating gives CAWREGLNEQFF.

The chain couples TRBV5-5 to TRBJ2-5; D is possibly TRBD1 or TRBD2 (6 bases each). V was clipped by 0 bases and J by 4 bases, with 13 bases between them. The CDR3 is made up of 15 amino acids. CDR1 is SGHKS, CDR2 YYEKEE, per germline (reference sequence). The CDR3 loop reads CASSLATGRGETQYF. Here the CDR3 DNA reads TGTGCCAGCAGCTTGGCCACAGGGCGGGGAGAGACCCAGTACTTC.

In regard to this clone: Other DNA sequences in the same sample also yield this CDR3. The chain uses TRBV7-6 and TRBJ1-2, with a tentative D call TRBD1 (6 bases). Germline V lookup: CDR1 SGHVS, CDR2 FNYEAQ. There are 12 residues in the CDR3. V gave up 3 bases and J gave up 8 bases, with 10 bases separating them. The CDR3 DNA reads as TGTGCCAGCAGCTTCAACAGGGACGGCTACACCTTC. Translating it yields CASSFNRDGYTF. Combining the CDR3 with reference TRBV7-6 and TRBJ1-2 gives the whole variable domain GAGVSQSPRYKVTKRGQDVALRCDPISGHVSLYWYRQALGQGPEFLTYFNYEAQQDKSGLPNDRFSAERPEGSISTLTIQRTEQRDSAMYRCASSFNRDGYTFGSGTRLTVV.

This clone appeared a single time. The J gene is TRBJ2-3, the V gene TRBV30; the match to TRBD2 covers 8 bases. Germline V gene data show CDR1 as GTSNPN and CDR2 as SVGIG (reference sequence). CDR3 length equals 16 residues. V was pared by 4 bases and J by 5 bases, with 14 bases of the junction left unmatched. The chain's CDR3 is CAWNGGRMGLGDTQYF. As DNA, the CDR3 is TGTGCCTGGAACGGCGGGAGGATGGGGCTCGGAGATACGCAGTATTTT.